This T cell receptor beta chain was recorded in a study of patients and donors after allogeneic stem cell transplantation. TCRdb redid the calling of the RT-PCR reads with MiXCR, one entry per CDR3 protein. The sample lists tens of thousands of distinct CDR3 sequences, 29% occurring once. V was pared by 4 bases and J by 1 base, with 6 bases between. This CDR3 is built from 13 residues. The germline V gene has CDR1 KGHDR and CDR2 SFDVKD. This clonotype was counted only a few times. The receptor comes from a human donor who was either an allogeneic HSCT recipient or a stem cell or donor lymphocyte infusion donor (not recorded which). It is not recorded whose cells these are; they may come from a transplant donor. This sequence joins TRBV24-1 and TRBJ1-1; D ambiguous. Sequenced: blood, either unsorted or a sorted T cell fraction (not recorded which). The CDR3 DNA reads TGTGCCACCAGTGACCCACGGAACACTGAAGCTTTCTTT. Amino acids: CATSDPRNTEAFF.